This T cell receptor (beta chain) emerged from a study of immune aging and cytomegalovirus after organ transplant (dated by TCRdb to about 2021). In terms of the full investigation: Three-drug immunosuppression with prednisone, tacrolimus, and mycophenolate was given to all transplant recipients.

CDR1 and CDR2 are read off the germline V gene (reference sequence) as DFQATT and SNEGSKA. The CDR3 spans 16 residues, from the cysteine through the phenylalanine. Only the CDR3 DNA stays, 48 bases, in frame from base 1. At the junction V is shortened by 0 bases and J by 4 bases, with 18 bases in between. This clonotype was recorded many times. Its antigen is not yet known. The sample holds no much larger clone one base away, and base qualities are not on file. Results the study describes overall, beyond this receptor: TEMRA cells made up a larger share of large clones, and the seven largest clones (around 1,900 cells) gained aged and TEMRA cells while losing TCM cells. Because CD57 was not measured in the sequencing data, a conservative gene-based aging definition was used instead. Aged-phenotype cells increased post-transplant regardless of clone size, earlier in large clones (days 200-264) than small clones, following viremia.

Taken with the paper, the label for time point translates to: five sample-tagged time points from pre-transplant (day -1) to day 368 post-transplant, pooled. After thawing, PBMC were stimulated with a CMV IE-1 overlapping peptide library for more than 9 hours, with no transport inhibitors added. Thawed cells were rested overnight and then stimulated in R10 medium with CD28/CD49d costimulation. The IE-1 peptide library consisted of 15-amino-acid peptides overlapping by 11 amino acids. Each time point was barcoded with BD Single-Cell Multiplexing Kit Sample Tags, pooled, and stained with oligo-conjugated anti-CD45RA plus sorting antibodies. A BD FACSAria III was used to sort CMV-responsive CD8+CD137+ and CD4+CD154+ T cells at 4-way purity. Blood was drawn into EDTA vacutainers and was processed by Ficoll gradient within 1-24 hours. Library generation was performed with single-cell sequencing. The data were produced on an Illumina NovaSeq 6000. The BD Rhapsody Targeted mRNA and AbSeq Reagent Kit was used in a microwell format for cell capture and library preparation. The libraries included TCR, sample tags, AbSeq, and targeted mRNA from the Human T-Cell Expression Panel, along with custom TOX and TOX2 primers. An Illumina NovaSeq was used to sequence the libraries. The paper's data handling went like this. The analysis covered 10468 cells in total, of which approximately 7,100 were CD8 T cells and a few thousand were CD8 T cells with an identifiable TCR CDR3. On the Seven Bridges Genomics platform, raw data were run through the BD Rhapsody Targeted Analysis Pipeline with V(D)J processing. Quality control, Sample Tag demultiplexing with Lex-BDSMK, clone identification with VDJ Explorer, and Seurat clustering were performed in SeqGeq 1.6.0. A clone was considered non-expanded if it made up <1% of CD8 T cells, and considered a clonal expansion if it made up >2.5% of the sample. The public sequencing data were trimmed at Q25 with fastp and processed into clonotypes with MiXCR by TCRdb, which kept only in-frame beta chains. Rows merge per CDR3 protein into single entries with the most common DNA and genes. The V and J calls and clone size are TCRdb's, not the authors'. Counted in this sample were roughly 23,000 distinct CDR3 sequences; 36% of them appeared once. Less than 30% of the sample goes to the ten largest clones.

Material: CMV peptide-activated CD4+ and CD8+ T cells sorted from blood, obtained at five time points, pooled. The cell subset or site tag for this specimen amounts to: sorted CD8+CD137+ and CD4+CD154+ T cells after about 12 h CMV IE-1 peptide stimulation. The sequence is built from TRBV20-1 and TRBJ2-5, and possibly TRBD2, on 7 matching bases. The receptor was isolated from a female donor who had a heart transplant and CMV viremia. This receptor has the CDR3 CSARDSTAGAGETQYF. The DNA sequence is TGCAGTGCTAGAGACTCGACGGCGGGGGCGGGAGAGACCCAGTACTTC.